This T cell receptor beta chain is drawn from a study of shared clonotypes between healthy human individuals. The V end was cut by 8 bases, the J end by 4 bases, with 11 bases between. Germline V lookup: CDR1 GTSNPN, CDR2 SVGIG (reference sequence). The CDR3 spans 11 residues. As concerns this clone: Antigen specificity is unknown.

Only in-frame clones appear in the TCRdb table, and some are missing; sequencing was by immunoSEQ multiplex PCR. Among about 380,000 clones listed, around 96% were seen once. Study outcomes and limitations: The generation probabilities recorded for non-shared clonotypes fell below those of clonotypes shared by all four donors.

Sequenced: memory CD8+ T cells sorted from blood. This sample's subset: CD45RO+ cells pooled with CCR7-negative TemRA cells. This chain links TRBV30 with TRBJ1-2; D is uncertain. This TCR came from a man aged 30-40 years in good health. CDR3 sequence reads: CALGGRYGYTF. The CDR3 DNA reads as TGTGCCCTGGGAGGACGCTATGGCTACACCTTC. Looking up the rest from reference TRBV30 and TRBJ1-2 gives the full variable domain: SQTIHQWPATLVQPVGSPLSLECTVEGTSNPNLYWYRQAAGRGLQLLFYSVGIGQISSEVPQNLSASRPQDRQFILSSKKLLLSDSGFYLCALGGRYGYTFGSGTRLTVV.